The present TCR beta chain was sequenced within a study of cytomegalovirus exposure and HLA in healthy donors. Only in-frame clones appear in the TCRdb table, and some are missing; sequencing was by immunoSEQ multiplex PCR. The repertoire has about 64,000 clones, roughly 94% of them found once; the top ten carry roughly 6%. The sequencing sample was made of PBMCs. This clonotype was sampled from a young woman in good health and CMV-seropositive.

Written as DNA, the CDR3 is TGTGCCAGCAGCGTAGACAGGGGCACAGATACGCAGTATTTT. Residues: CASSVDRGTDTQYF. The V gene is TRBV9, the J gene TRBJ2-3; TRBD1 is a possible D gene (6 bases). CDR1 SGDLS and CDR2 YYNGEE come from the germline V gene. V lost 0 bases to trimming and J lost 1 base, with 6 bases between them. The CDR3 has 14 residues.